A selection of T cell receptor beta chains follows, all from one sample in a study of blood T cell repertoires in COVID-19. The data were produced by immunoSEQ multiplex PCR, yet TCRdb's version contains in-frame clones alone and is incomplete. Of under 95,000 clones detected, roughly 87% appear once; the ten largest clones hold roughly 5.7%. The sequenced sample was peripheral blood. The receptor source for this set is a man in his sixties with acute or convalescent COVID-19. Each CDR3 is given with its conserved first and last residue. A D gene is named only where the DNA matches it firmly. Size tells how often a clone was seen (once, few, many) or the class of an expanded clone, and some rows leave it out.

CDR3 protein | CDR3 DNA | V gene | D gene | clone size | J gene
CASSSPPHRVDYTEAFF | TGTGCCAGTAGTAGCCCCCCTCACAGGGTTGACTACACTGAAGCTTTCTTT | TRBV19 | . | . | TRBJ1-1
CASTSTSGGAPGELFF | TGTGCCAGTACATCGACTAGCGGGGGGGCTCCCGGGGAGCTGTTTTTT | TRBV19 | TRBD2 | . | TRBJ2-2
CASSLSDDYGYTF | TGTGCCAGCAGCTTGAGTGATGACTATGGCTACACCTTC | TRBV7-9 | . | . | TRBJ1-2
CASSYERGGADTQYF | TGTGCCAGCAGTTACGAGCGGGGGGGCGCAGATACGCAGTATTTT | TRBV6-5 | TRBD2 | . | TRBJ2-3
CASSKLAGSGETQYF | TGTGCCAGTAGTAAACTAGCGGGGTCCGGAGAGACCCAGTACTTC | TRBV19 | TRBD2 | once | TRBJ2-5
CASSLGTLMTYEQYF | TGTGCCAGCAGCTTGGGGACTTTAATGACCTACGAGCAGTACTTC | TRBV11-2 | . | . | TRBJ2-7
CASSLEVHGATIYF | TGTGCCAGCAGCCTAGAGGTCCATGGAGCCACCATATATTTT | TRBV7-2 | . | . | TRBJ1-3
CASSLEAGGNTEAFF | TGTGCCAGCAGCTTAGAGGCAGGGGGGAACACTGAAGCTTTCTTT | TRBV7-6 | TRBD1 | once | TRBJ1-1
CASSQAGTDTEAFF | TGCGCCAGCAGCCAAGCGGGGACAGACACTGAAGCTTTCTTT | TRBV4-3 | TRBD1 | . | TRBJ1-1
CASSIRRDRVEDTQYF | TGTGCCAGCAGTATTAGGAGGGACAGGGTTGAAGATACGCAGTATTTT | TRBV6-2/TRBV6-3 | TRBD1 | . | TRBJ2-3
CASSESTGEYSNQPQHF | TGTGCCAGCAGTGAATCAACAGGGGAGTATAGCAATCAGCCCCAGCATTTT | TRBV6-1 | TRBD1 | . | TRBJ1-5
CASSRGDYEQYF | TGTGCCAGCAGCCGAGGTGACTACGAGCAGTACTTC | TRBV2 | . | . | TRBJ2-7
CASSFASGAGTETQYF | TGTGCCAGCAGCTTCGCTAGCGGGGCGGGGACGGAGACCCAGTACTTC | TRBV7-2 | TRBD2 | . | TRBJ2-5
CASSRAGVSYEQYF | TGTGCCAGCAGCCGAGCAGGGGTGTCCTACGAGCAGTACTTC | TRBV14 | . | . | TRBJ2-7
CASSDPDSPLHF | TGTGCCAGCAGTGACCCGGATTCACCCCTCCACTTT | TRBV6-1 | . | . | TRBJ1-6
CASTDMGQPNEKLFF | TGTGCCAGCACCGATATGGGACAGCCAAATGAAAAACTGTTTTTT | TRBV6-5 | TRBD1 | once | TRBJ1-4
CASSGVGQGNEKLFF | TGTGCCAGCAGCGGGGTGGGACAGGGGAATGAAAAACTGTTTTTT | TRBV11-2 | TRBD1 | . | TRBJ1-4
CASLPGTGYYGYTF | TGTGCCAGCCTACCCGGGACAGGGTACTATGGCTACACCTTC | TRBV5-6 | TRBD1 | once | TRBJ1-2
CATSDYIAGGNNEQFF | TGTGCCACCAGTGATTATATAGCGGGGGGGAACAATGAGCAGTTCTTC | TRBV24-1 | TRBD2 | . | TRBJ2-1
CAWSSGFNEQFF | TGTGCCTGGAGTTCAGGGTTCAATGAGCAGTTCTTC | TRBV30 | . | . | TRBJ2-1
CASSFYQRGGRAETQYF | TGTGCCAGCAGCTTCTACCAGCGGGGGGGCCGAGCAGAGACCCAGTACTTC | TRBV11-2 | TRBD2 | . | TRBJ2-5
CASSRRQADNQPQHF | TGTGCCAGCAGTCGCCGCCAGGCAGATAATCAGCCCCAGCATTTT | TRBV6-2/TRBV6-3 | . | . | TRBJ1-5
CASSLGTGGRNNEQFF | TGTGCCAGCAGTCTCGGGACAGGGGGCCGGAACAATGAGCAGTTCTTC | TRBV27 | TRBD1 | once | TRBJ2-1
CASSLRDTASYEQYF | TGTGCCAGTAGCCTCCGGGACACCGCCTCCTACGAGCAGTACTTC | TRBV19 | . | . | TRBJ2-7
CASSKGAGAGPEAFF | TGTGCCAGCAGCAAAGGAGCAGGGGCGGGTCCTGAAGCTTTCTTT | TRBV21-1 | . | . | TRBJ1-1
CSGTEANTGELFF | TGCAGCGGGACAGAGGCGAACACCGGGGAGCTGTTTTTT | TRBV29-1 | . | . | TRBJ2-2
CASSGTGSVYEQYF | TGTGCCAGCAGCGGGACAGGATCGGTCTACGAGCAGTACTTC | TRBV6-5 | TRBD1 | . | TRBJ2-7
CASSLGQRVGKLFF | TGTGCCAGCAGCTTAGGACAAAGAGTGGGAAAACTGTTTTTT | TRBV7-8 | . | once | TRBJ1-4
CASSSSRDSSSYNEQFF | TGTGCCAGCAGCTCCTCTCGGGACAGTAGCTCCTACAATGAGCAGTTCTTC | TRBV13 | TRBD1 | . | TRBJ2-1
CASSTSGRETQYF | TGTGCCAGTAGTACCTCCGGTCGAGAGACCCAGTACTTC | TRBV19 | . | . | TRBJ2-5
CAISDSGGELFF | TGTGCCATCAGTGATTCGGGCGGGGAGCTGTTTTTT | TRBV10-3 | . | few | TRBJ2-2
CASSLSGAGTGGYGYTF | TGTGCCAGCAGTTTATCGGGGGCCGGGACAGGGGGCTATGGCTACACCTTC | TRBV27 | TRBD1 | . | TRBJ1-2
CASSPGRGGYTF | TGTGCCAGCAGCCCCGGGAGGGGGGGCTACACCTTC | TRBV2 | . | . | TRBJ1-2
CASSVVSSGGNEQFF | TGTGCCAGCAGCGTAGTTAGTAGCGGGGGAAATGAGCAGTTCTTC | TRBV9 | TRBD2 | . | TRBJ2-1
CASKQGQGFNYGYTF | TGTGCCAGCAAGCAAGGACAGGGCTTCAACTATGGCTACACCTTC | TRBV2 | TRBD1 | . | TRBJ1-2
CAWSTPTVTLAKNIQYF | TGTGCCTGGAGTACCCCCACAGTCACCCTAGCCAAAAACATTCAGTACTTC | TRBV30 | . | . | TRBJ2-4
CSASFGTDTEAFF | TGCAGTGCTAGTTTTGGGACAGACACTGAAGCTTTCTTT | TRBV20-1 | TRBD1 | . | TRBJ1-1
CASSVGTTQETQYF | TGTGCCAGCAGCGTAGGAACAACCCAAGAGACCCAGTACTTC | TRBV9 | . | few | TRBJ2-5
CASSFSDTQYF | TGTGCCAGCAGCTTTTCGGATACGCAGTATTTT | TRBV11-1 | . | . | TRBJ2-3
CASTHTGQRNSPLHF | TGTGCCAGTACACATACGGGACAGCGAAATTCACCCCTCCACTTT | TRBV19 | TRBD1 | . | TRBJ1-6
CASRIRTGGLTEAFF | TGTGCCAGCAGGATCAGGACAGGGGGCTTAACTGAAGCTTTCTTT | TRBV6-5 | TRBD1 | . | TRBJ1-1
CASSVGLAGPGDTQYF | TGTGCCAGCAGCGTGGGACTAGCGGGGCCAGGGGATACGCAGTATTTT | TRBV9 | TRBD2 | once | TRBJ2-3
CASGGRFQAFF | TGCGCCAGCGGGGGCCGGTTTCAAGCTTTCTTT | TRBV10-2 | . | . | TRBJ1-1
CASSPGTGSSYEQYF | TGTGCCAGCTCACCAGGGACAGGGAGCTCCTACGAGCAGTACTTC | TRBV18 | TRBD1 | . | TRBJ2-7
CASSLRQGASNQPQHF | TGTGCCAGCAGCTTGCGCCAGGGGGCAAGCAATCAGCCCCAGCATTTT | TRBV5-5 | TRBD1 | . | TRBJ1-5
CASSLRIGQGVPYF | TGTGCCAGCAGTTTAAGGATCGGGCAGGGGGTTCCGTACTTC | TRBV27 | TRBD1 | . | TRBJ2-7
CASRRSLEANTEAFF | TGTGCCAGCAGGAGGAGCCTTGAGGCCAACACTGAAGCTTTCTTT | TRBV3-1/TRBV3-2 | . | . | TRBJ1-1
CASRPGLTPYGYTF | TGTGCCAGCAGGCCAGGGCTCACCCCCTATGGCTACACCTTC | TRBV6-5 | . | . | TRBJ1-2
CASSPGWENYGYTF | TGTGCCAGCAGCCCCGGCTGGGAGAACTATGGCTACACCTTC | TRBV7-2 | . | . | TRBJ1-2
CASSSPSLGQPNYGYTF | TGTGCCAGCAGTTCACCATCTTTGGGACAGCCTAACTATGGCTACACCTTC | TRBV6-2/TRBV6-3 | TRBD1 | once | TRBJ1-2
CASSPPGGGASTDTQYF | TGTGCCAGCTCACCACCCGGCGGGGGGGCTTCAACAGATACGCAGTATTTT | TRBV18 | TRBD2 | . | TRBJ2-3
CASSRGDSSGNTIYF | TGTGCCAGCAGCAGGGGTGACAGCTCTGGAAACACCATATATTTT | TRBV5-8 | . | few | TRBJ1-3
CASSPKGNQPQHF | TGTGCCAGTAGTCCCAAGGGGAATCAGCCCCAGCATTTT | TRBV19 | . | . | TRBJ1-5
CATSRGEGQGREKLFF | TGTGCCACCAGCAGAGGGGAAGGACAGGGAAGAGAAAAACTGTTTTTT | TRBV15 | TRBD1 | . | TRBJ1-4